This TCR beta chain was captured in a study of post-analysis software for immune sequencing data. Study results and limitations: There were about five TRBV segments more frequent in patients than controls, and TRBV5-6, TRBV5-1 and TRBV20-1 were among them.

On this clonotype itself: Its specificity is unknown.

Researchers reported that TCR beta cDNA libraries carried unique molecular identifiers. TCRdb re-analysed the PCR reads in MiXCR, keeping a single row per CDR3 protein. The data hold some 690,000 distinct CDR3 sequences, with 55% to 60% observed a single time. Germline V gene data show CDR1 as SGDLS and CDR2 as YYNGEE. V dropped 4 bases and J dropped 2; count of bases not matched to a gene: 4. The CDR3 is made up of 14 amino acids. The source material was blood. This rearrangement joins TRBV9 to TRBJ2-7; 9 positions agree with TRBD2. The receptor's source is a girl aged 2 to 10 with multiple sclerosis. CDR3 in amino acids: CASSPSGKPYEQYF. DNA of the CDR3: TGTGCCAGCAGCCCTAGCGGGAAACCCTACGAGCAGTACTTC.